Below, 23 T cell receptor beta chains from the same sample are listed, as sequenced in a study of T-cell memory formation after mild COVID-19. TCRdb recomputed calls from the 5' RACE reads with MiXCR, one row per CDR3 protein. Of 350,000 to 500,000 distinct CDR3 sequences in the sample, around a quarter were seen once. What was sequenced was PBMCs or a T cell subset sorted from them (not recorded which). The receptors come from an adult woman who had mild COVID-19 (a few samples of this study predate the infection). Cell type and time point are not known.

This clonotype appeared once. The genes are TRBV20-1 and TRBJ2-3; perhaps TRBD1 as D (5 bases). V was trimmed by 3 bases and J by 2 bases, leaving 9 bases between them. CDR1 DFQATT and CDR2 SNEGSKA come from the germline V gene (reference sequence). The CDR3 spans 13 residues. The CDR3 DNA is TGCAGTGCTAGGGACGGACACACAGATACGCAGTATTTT. Translation gives CSARDGHTDTQYF.

This clonotype was counted only a few times. Written as DNA, the CDR3 is TGTGCCATCAGAGCGACCGGGGAGCTGTTTTTT. Encoded protein: CAIRATGELFF. The chain recombines TRBV10-3 with TRBJ2-2; no clear D gene. The germline gives CDR1 ENHRY, CDR2 SYGVKD. The CDR3 has 11 amino acids. V was trimmed by 6 bases and J by 5 bases, leaving 4 bases between them.

The genes are TRBV4-1 and TRBJ1-6; D is unresolved. CDR1 is MGHRA, CDR2 YSYEKL, per germline. V lost 0 bases to trimming and J lost 13 bases, with 10 bases between them. This CDR3 spans 13 amino acids. The CDR3 is CASSQEGMGPLHF. CDR3 DNA sequence: TGCGCCAGCAGCCAAGAGGGGATGGGCCCCCTCCACTTT.

This clonotype was seen more than once but under ten times. This chain uses TRBV11-2 with TRBJ2-2, with D perhaps being TRBD1 or TRBD2 (5 bases each). V lost 5 bases and J lost 5, with 18 bases in between. The CDR3 runs to 16 residues. Germline CDR1 SGHAT, CDR2 FQNNGV. CDR3 amino acids: CASSALGPRGTGELFF. In nucleotides, the CDR3 is TGTGCCAGCAGCGCACTGGGACCGCGTGGGACCGGGGAGCTGTTTTTT.

CDR3 sequence reads: CAISEVVGANYGYTF. The CDR3 DNA is TGTGCCATCAGTGAGGTTGTAGGGGCGAACTATGGCTACACCTTC. The genes are TRBV10-3 and TRBJ1-2; D might be TRBD1 (5 bases). With 2 bases removed from V and 2 bases from J, the gap between germline ends came to 12 bases. CDR3 length: 15 amino acids. Germline assignment: CDR1 ENHRY and CDR2 SYGVKD.

This clonotype was recorded a few times. The CDR3 region has the DNA TGTGCCAGCAAGGCGGGAGGGGGAGAGACCCAGTACTTC. Amino acid sequence: CASKAGGGETQYF. The chain links TRBV28 to TRBJ2-5; the match to TRBD2 covers 9 bases. CDR3 length equals 13 residues. Germline trimming cut 7 bases from V and 4 bases from J; bases unmatched to any gene: 4. Germline V gene sequence: CDR1 MDHEN, CDR2 SYDVKM.

The V and J genes are TRBV7-2 and TRBJ2-1; 7 nucleotides align to TRBD2. V lost 1 base to trimming and J lost 8 bases; unmatched junction nucleotides: 14. CDR1 is SGHTA, CDR2 FQGNSA, per germline. The CDR3 contains 17 residues. The CDR3 region is CASSLGRRRELGDEQFF. CDR3 bases: TGTGCCAGCAGCTTAGGGCGGCGGCGGGAGCTCGGCGATGAGCAGTTCTTC. The full variable domain, rest sourced from reference TRBV7-2 and TRBJ2-1, is GAGVSQSPSNKVTEKGKDVELRCDPISGHTALYWYRQSLGQGLEFLIYFQGNSAPDKSGLPSDRFSAERTGGSVSTLTIQRTQQEDSAVYLCASSLGRRRELGDEQFFGPGTRLTVL.

The V call is TRBV6-1, the J call TRBJ2-7, with 7 bases identical to TRBD1. Germline CDR1 and CDR2: MNHNS and SASEGT. The V gene end was trimmed by 10 bases and the J gene end by 0 bases; junction bases not matched to a gene: 6. CDR3 length equals 13 residues. The CDR3 loop reads CATRDRNSYEQYF. In DNA, the CDR3 is TGTGCCACAAGGGACAGAAACTCCTACGAGCAGTACTTC.

This clonotype appeared a few times. The chain carries TRBV24-1 and TRBJ2-3; possibly TRBD2 for D (6 bases). The CDR3 contains 15 residues. Germline CDR1 and CDR2: KGHDR and SFDVKD. The ends were cut back, 10 bases at V and 3 bases at J, with 19 bases in the middle. The CDR3 region has the DNA TGTGCCACGCGGGCCGGGAGCTCGGGGACAGATACGCAGTATTTT. The encoded protein is CATRAGSSGTDTQYF.

This clonotype was recorded a few times. The rearrangement joins TRBV9 to TRBJ1-2, with 8 nucleotides matching TRBD1. Looked up from germline, CDR1 is SGDLS and CDR2 is YYNGEE. The CDR3 totals 14 residues. J was trimmed by 4 bases and V by 4 bases; bases with no gene match: 6. DNA of the CDR3: TGTGCCAGCAGCCCCGGACAGGGAACCTATGGCTACACCTTC. Its protein is CASSPGQGTYGYTF.

CDR3 region: CASSLSTREGQETQYF. The CDR3 DNA is TGTGCCAGCAGCTTGAGTACGAGGGAGGGCCAAGAGACCCAGTACTTC. The chain couples TRBV7-3 to TRBJ2-5; 7 bases fit TRBD2. The CDR3 spans 16 residues. Trimming cost V 3 bases and J 1 base; bases outside gene matches: 8. Germline V lookup: CDR1 SGHTA, CDR2 FQGTGA.

In this sample, this clonotype turned up a few times. V usage is TRBV5-1 and J usage is TRBJ2-5; perhaps TRBD2 as D (7 bases). Trimming stripped 7 bases from V and 4 bases from J, with 17 bases between. Germline V gene sequence: CDR1 SGHRS, CDR2 YFSETQ. The CDR3 extends over 14 amino acids. DNA of the CDR3: TGCGCCAGCTCACGGGGAGGGGGAAGAGAGACCCAGTACTTC. Residues: CASSRGGGRETQYF. The variable domain in full, with the rest retrieved from reference TRBV5-1 and TRBJ2-5, is KAGVTQTPRYLIKTRGQQVTLSCSPISGHRSVSWYQQTPGQGLQFLFEYFSETQRNKGNFPGRFSGRQFSNSRSEMNVSTLELGDSALYLCASSRGGGRETQYFGPGTRLLVL.

This clonotype was detected only a few times. The J gene is TRBJ2-7, the V gene TRBV5-1; 9 nucleotides agree with TRBD1. This CDR3 has 15 amino acids. Germline CDR1 and CDR2: SGHRS and YFSETQ. V lost 0 bases, J lost 2 bases, and 3 bases stayed unmatched. The CDR3 is CASSLGGTGPYEQYF. The CDR3 nucleotides are TGCGCCAGCAGCTTGGGTGGGACAGGGCCCTACGAGCAGTACTTC.

V usage is TRBV6-2 or TRBV6-3 and J usage is TRBJ2-7, with TRBD2 matching over 7 bases. Looked up from germline, CDR1 is MNHEY and CDR2 is SVGEGT. The CDR3 is 18 residues long. V lost 6 bases, J lost 3 bases, and 20 bases stayed unmatched. CDR3 bases: TGTGCCAGCAGCCCCACAGTGGGTGGAAGGGACTATTTCTACGAGCAGTACTTC. Encoded protein: CASSPTVGGRDYFYEQYF.

Only one count was recorded for this clonotype. The genes are TRBV7-9 and TRBJ2-3; D not certain. Germline assignment: CDR1 SEHNR and CDR2 FQNEAQ (reference sequence). The CDR3 sequence is 11 residues long. The germline V and J ends were trimmed by 8 bases and 2 bases, with 5 bases remaining between them. CDR3 DNA sequence: TGTGCCAGCCAAGTCACAGATACGCAGTATTTT. Amino acids: CASQVTDTQYF.

V gene TRBV18 combines with J gene TRBJ2-3, with 7 bases fitting TRBD2. This CDR3 is 14 amino acids long. Germline assignment: CDR1 KGHSH and CDR2 LQKENI. Trimming took 6 bases from V and 6 from J; bases not matched to a gene: 9. The CDR3 bases are TGTGCCAGCTCTCCTAACCGGGGGGTCGATACGCAGTATTTT. This encodes CASSPNRGVDTQYF.

The CDR3 loop reads CAGRGDSYTEAFF. The DNA for the CDR3 is TGTGCTGGTCGCGGGGATTCCTACACTGAAGCTTTCTTT. The chain joins TRBV6-6 to TRBJ1-1; D call uncertain. Germline V CDR1 and CDR2: MNHNY, SVGAGI (reference sequence). This CDR3 contains 13 residues.

The V gene is TRBV10-3, the J gene TRBJ1-1; no reliable D call. Trimming removed 4 bases from V and 0 bases from J, with 6 bases in between. Germline V lookup: CDR1 ENHRY, CDR2 SYGVKD. The CDR3 runs to 13 residues. The CDR3 protein is CAISGQMNTEAFF. In DNA, the CDR3 is TGTGCCATCAGTGGGCAGATGAACACTGAAGCTTTCTTT.

In its sample, this clonotype was seen a few times. The rearrangement joins TRBV15 to TRBJ1-2; 7 nucleotides line up with TRBD1. V shed 0 bases and J 2 bases; nucleotides not matched to a gene: 6. This CDR3 spans 16 amino acids. The germline V gene encodes CDR1 LNHNV and CDR2 YYDKDF (reference sequence). Here the CDR3 DNA reads TGTGCCACCAGCAGAGATCGGACAGGAGAAAACTATGGCTACACCTTC. Translating gives CATSRDRTGENYGYTF.

The chain couples TRBV4-2 to TRBJ2-5, with TRBD2 as a possible D gene (6 bases). The germline gives CDR1 LGHNA, CDR2 YNFKEQ. Trimming pared 4 bases from V and 1 base from J, leaving 13 bases between. This CDR3 comprises 15 residues. The CDR3, as DNA: TGTGCCAGCAGCCCCTCCCTAGCGAGCCAAGAGACCCAGTACTTC. This sequence encodes CASSPSLASQETQYF.

This clonotype was recorded a few times. V gene TRBV6-5 combines with J gene TRBJ1-1, with TRBD1 matching 7 bases. Germline V gene sequence: CDR1 MNHEY, CDR2 SVGAGI. Trimming took 5 bases from V and 1 from J; bases not matched to a gene: 7. The CDR3 consists of 15 residues. CDR3 DNA sequence: TGTGCCAGCAGTCGCCTGGGACAGAAGAACACTGAAGCTTTCTTT. Translated: CASSRLGQKNTEAFF.

The chain has TRBV28 and TRBJ2-1, with 7 nucleotides matching TRBD1. Germline V gene sequence: CDR1 MDHEN, CDR2 SYDVKM. V was clipped by 5 bases and J by 15 bases; unmatched bases: 16. The CDR3 has 14 amino acids. CDR3 DNA: TGTGCCAGCAGTGAAGGGGGTTCTCGGAACAGGGGGTTCTTC. Residues: CASSEGGSRNRGFF.

The CDR3 region is CASSYSGWPYNEQFF. CDR3 nucleotides: TGTGCCAGCAGTTACTCTGGCTGGCCCTACAATGAGCAGTTCTTC. V gene TRBV6-5 combines with J gene TRBJ2-1; D gene ambiguous. This CDR3 region has 15 residues. V lost 0 bases and J lost 2, with 8 bases in between. The germline CDR1 and CDR2 sequences are MNHEY and SVGAGI.